This TCR beta chain emerged from a study of blood T cells in healthy people across ages. Deletions cut 5 bases from V and 4 bases from J, with 24 bases between. Germline CDR1 LGHNA, CDR2 YNFKEQ. The CDR3 loop spans 17 amino acids. Sample-barcoded 5' priming and a J-beta primer mix drove a second PCR of 7 to 11 cycles. TCRdb fed the 5' RACE reads into MiXCR, producing one record per CDR3 protein. The sample holds under 1,000,000 distinct CDR3 sequences, about 47% seen once. This clonotype was seen repeatedly, ten times or more. The material sequenced was blood. The clonotype originates from a man at least 80 years old in good health. This chain uses TRBV4-2 with TRBJ2-7; tentatively, D is TRBD1 (6 bases). CDR3 in DNA: TGTGCCAGCAGCGTCGTGGTAGGGACACCATCCTCGTACGAGCAGTACTTC. Residues: CASSVVVGTPSSYEQYF.